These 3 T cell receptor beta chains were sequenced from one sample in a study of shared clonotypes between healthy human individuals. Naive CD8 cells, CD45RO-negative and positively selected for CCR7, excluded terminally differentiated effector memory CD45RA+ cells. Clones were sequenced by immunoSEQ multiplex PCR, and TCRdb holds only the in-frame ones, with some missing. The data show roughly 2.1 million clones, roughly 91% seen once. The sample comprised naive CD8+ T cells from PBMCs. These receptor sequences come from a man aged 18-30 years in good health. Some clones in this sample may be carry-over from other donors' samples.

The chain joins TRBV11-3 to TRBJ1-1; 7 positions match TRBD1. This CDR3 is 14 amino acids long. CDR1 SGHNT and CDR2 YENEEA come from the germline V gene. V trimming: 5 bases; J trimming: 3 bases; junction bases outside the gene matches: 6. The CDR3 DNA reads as TGTGCCAGCAGCGTGACAGGGACGGACACTGAAGCTTTCTTT. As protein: CASSVTGTDTEAFF.

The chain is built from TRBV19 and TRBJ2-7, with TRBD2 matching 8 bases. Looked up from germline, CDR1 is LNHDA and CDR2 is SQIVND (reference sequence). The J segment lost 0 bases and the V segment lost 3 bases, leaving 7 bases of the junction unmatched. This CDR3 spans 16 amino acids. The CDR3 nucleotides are TGTGCCAGTAGTATGGATATAGCGGGGCCCTCCTACGAGCAGTACTTC. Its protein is CASSMDIAGPSYEQYF.

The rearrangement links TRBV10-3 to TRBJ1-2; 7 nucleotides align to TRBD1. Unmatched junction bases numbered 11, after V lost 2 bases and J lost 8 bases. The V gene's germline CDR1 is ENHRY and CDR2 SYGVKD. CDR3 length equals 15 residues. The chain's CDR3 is CAISETGGGLRGYTF. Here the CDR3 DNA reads TGTGCCATCAGTGAGACTGGAGGGGGCTTACGGGGCTACACCTTC.